This TCR beta chain is from a study of cytomegalovirus exposure and HLA in healthy donors. Points from the study as a whole: A later analysis showed that HLA-associated TCR beta chains had undergone more clonal expansion than equally common others. TCR beta V- and J-gene trimming was later associated with a missense DCLRE1C variant. Presence/absence results assume similar sequencing depth per donor, which may not hold.

After removal of 6 bases from V and 7 bases from J, the junction contained 9 bases not matched to a gene. This CDR3 comprises 14 residues. CDR1 and CDR2 from the germline V gene are MNHEY and SVGAGI. This clone has just a few counts. The target antigen is unknown. PCR primers comprised 60 Vbeta and 13 Jbeta primers. Repertoires were generated with immunoSEQ multiplex PCR, while TCRdb's copy carries only in-frame clones and drops some. Of 75,000 to 100,000 clones listed, about four fifths are singletons. The sample was PBMCs. The receptor was derived from a woman aged 70-85 years in good health and CMV-seropositive. The chain combines TRBV6-5 with TRBJ1-2; 9 nucleotides match TRBD1. The CDR3 bases are TGTGCCAGCAGCCCGGGACAGGGAACTTCTGGCTACACCTTC. Translated: CASSPGQGTSGYTF.